The 13 T cell receptor beta chains in this list originate from one sample, sequenced in a study of blood T cell repertoires in COVID-19. Clones were sequenced by immunoSEQ multiplex PCR, and TCRdb holds only the in-frame ones, with some missing. The sample lists 150,000 to 200,000 clones, approximately 80% occurring once. What was sequenced was PBMCs or T cells enriched from blood (not recorded which). The receptor set was obtained from a man aged 45-60 years who had recovered from COVID-19.

The V gene is TRBV6-1, the J gene TRBJ1-5; TRBD1 might be the D (5 bases). The CDR3 has 16 residues. V lost 2 bases and J 6 bases, leaving 17 bases between the germline ends. The germline V gene has CDR1 MNHNS and CDR2 SASEGT. The CDR3, as DNA: TGTGCCAGCAGTGAATCGGCCAGGGAAGTCACTCAGCCCCAGCATTTT. This gives the protein CASSESAREVTQPQHF.

The chain couples TRBV19 to TRBJ1-1; a weak D match, TRBD1 (6 bases). Germline V lookup: CDR1 LNHDA, CDR2 SQIVND (reference sequence). The CDR3 extends over 15 amino acids. Between the trimmed V and J ends, which lost 3 bases and 7 bases, there was a span of 18 bases. CDR3 protein: CASSIPLTGGSEAFF. The DNA for the CDR3 is TGTGCCAGTAGTATCCCCCTGACAGGAGGAAGTGAAGCTTTCTTT. Full variable domain (remainder filled in from reference TRBV19 and TRBJ1-1): DGGITQSPKYLFRKEGQNVTLSCEQNLNHDAMYWYRQDPGQGLRLIYYSQIVNDFQKGDIAEGYSVSREKKESFPLTVTSAQKNPTAFYLCASSIPLTGGSEAFFGQGTRLTVV.

The chain links TRBV15 to TRBJ2-5; possibly TRBD1 for D (5 bases). The length of the CDR3 is 18 residues. V gave up 3 bases and J gave up 0 bases, with 20 bases separating them. Germline V lookup: CDR1 LNHNV, CDR2 YYDKDF (reference sequence). The CDR3 DNA is TGTGCCACCAGCAGCGTATCTGGGTTGGACACCAACCAAGAGACCCAGTACTTC. Protein: CATSSVSGLDTNQETQYF.

This clone was recorded once. The chain employs TRBV5-5 and TRBJ2-7; TRBD2 matches 7 bases. Germline-derived CDR1 and CDR2 are SGHKS and YYEKEE (reference sequence). V shed 4 bases, J shed 6 bases, and the junction held 7 bases outside the gene matches. This CDR3 spans 13 amino acids. This CDR3 is CASSPGGRGEQYF. CDR3 nucleotides: TGTGCCAGCAGCCCTGGAGGGAGGGGCGAGCAGTACTTC.

There are a few counts of this clone. The chain carries TRBV19 and TRBJ1-2; D is possibly TRBD1 (5 bases). CDR3 length equals 13 residues. Germline V gene lookup returns CDR1 LNHDA and CDR2 SQIVND (reference sequence). The V end lost 5 bases, the J end lost 6 bases, and 13 bases lay between the germline ends. The CDR3 region is CASSPRRANGYTF. In nucleotides, the CDR3 is TGTGCCAGTAGTCCCCGCAGGGCTAATGGCTACACCTTC.

The chain is built from TRBV18 and TRBJ1-5; D is unresolved. The CDR3 has 14 amino acids. The V end lost 3 bases, the J end lost 3 bases, and 9 bases lay between the germline ends. The germline V gene has CDR1 KGHSH and CDR2 LQKENI. CDR3 DNA sequence: TGTGCCAGCTCACCGGGTGGAGTCAATCAGCCCCAGCATTTT. Protein product: CASSPGGVNQPQHF.

The chain has TRBV10-3 and TRBJ1-2, with TRBD1 matching 9 bases. The CDR3 runs to 17 residues. The V and J ends lost 2 bases and 2 bases, in that order; junction bases with no gene match: 9. CDR1 ENHRY and CDR2 SYGVKD come from the germline V gene. The CDR3 DNA reads as TGTGCCATCAGTGAGGCGGGGGGACAGGGCCAAAACTATGGCTACACCTTC. It codes for CAISEAGGQGQNYGYTF.

The chain uses TRBV6-5 and TRBJ1-1; 9 nucleotides line up with TRBD1. J gave up 1 base and V 5 bases, and 5 bases lay outside the gene matches. Germline-derived CDR1 and CDR2 are MNHEY and SVGAGI. The CDR3 contains 15 residues. The CDR3 DNA follows: TGTGCCAGCAGTAAACAGGGGGCGGAGAACACTGAAGCTTTCTTT. Its translation: CASSKQGAENTEAFF.

The chain is built from TRBV5-1 and TRBJ2-5; 11 bases fit TRBD1. V lost 7 bases, J lost 5 bases, and 10 bases stayed unmatched. The CDR3 is made up of 15 amino acids. Germline V gene sequence: CDR1 SGHRS, CDR2 YFSETQ. In nucleotides, the CDR3 is TGCGCCAGCGGGACCGGGGACAGGGGGTCGGAGACCCAGTACTTC. It yields the protein CASGTGDRGSETQYF.

The V gene is TRBV2, the J gene TRBJ1-5, with TRBD1 matching 7 bases. J gave up 2 bases and V 1 base, and 2 bases lay outside the gene matches. The CDR3 loop spans 15 amino acids. The germline CDR1 and CDR2 sequences are SNHLY and FYNNEI. The CDR3 loop reads CASSEGQGRNQPQHF. The CDR3 coding sequence is TGTGCCAGCAGTGAAGGACAGGGACGCAATCAGCCCCAGCATTTT. Using reference TRBV2 and TRBJ1-5 for the parts outside the CDR3, the full variable domain is EPEVTQTPSHQVTQMGQEVILRCVPISNHLYFYWYRQILGQKVEFLVSFYNNEISEKSEIFDDQFSVERPDGSNFTLKIRSTKLEDSAMYFCASSEGQGRNQPQHFGDGTRLSIL.

The rearrangement uses TRBV10-1 and TRBJ2-7, with TRBD1 matching 7 bases. CDR1 and CDR2 from the germline V gene are WNHNN and SYGVQD (reference sequence). V was pared by 5 bases and J by 4 bases, with 11 bases of the junction left unmatched. This CDR3 has 15 amino acids. The DNA for the CDR3 is TGCGCCAGCAGTTCCACAGGGGTTGGTGATTACGAGCAGTACTTC. Its translation is CASSSTGVGDYEQYF.

This chain uses TRBV19 with TRBJ2-1, with D tentatively TRBD1 (5 bases). The CDR3 extends over 14 amino acids. CDR1 LNHDA and CDR2 SQIVND come from the germline V gene (reference sequence). The V and J ends lost 0 bases and 6 bases respectively, with 9 bases between them. The CDR3 region is CASSIDRVGNEQFF. CDR3 coding DNA: TGTGCCAGTAGTATAGACAGGGTGGGCAATGAGCAGTTCTTC. The whole variable domain, remainder taken from reference TRBV19 and TRBJ2-1, is DGGITQSPKYLFRKEGQNVTLSCEQNLNHDAMYWYRQDPGQGLRLIYYSQIVNDFQKGDIAEGYSVSREKKESFPLTVTSAQKNPTAFYLCASSIDRVGNEQFFGPGTRLTVL.

The chain joins TRBV6-5 to TRBJ2-1; D gene ambiguous. V was trimmed by 6 bases and J by 10 bases, leaving 16 bases between them. CDR3 length equals 13 residues. Germline V gene lookup returns CDR1 MNHEY and CDR2 SVGAGI. CDR3 amino acids: CASSRPPSPEQFF. Written as DNA, the CDR3 is TGTGCCAGCAGCCGTCCCCCGTCCCCCGAGCAGTTCTTC.